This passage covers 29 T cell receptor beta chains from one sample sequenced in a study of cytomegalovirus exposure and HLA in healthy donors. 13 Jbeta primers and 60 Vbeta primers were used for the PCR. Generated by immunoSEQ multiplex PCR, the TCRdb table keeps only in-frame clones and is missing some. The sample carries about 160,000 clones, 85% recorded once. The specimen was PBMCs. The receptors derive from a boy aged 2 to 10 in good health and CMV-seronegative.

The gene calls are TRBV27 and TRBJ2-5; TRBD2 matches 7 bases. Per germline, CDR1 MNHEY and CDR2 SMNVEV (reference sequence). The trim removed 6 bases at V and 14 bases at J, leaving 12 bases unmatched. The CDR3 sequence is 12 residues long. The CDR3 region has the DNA TGTGCCAGCAGCTGGAGGGGCGGGAGCCAATACTTC. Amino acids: CASSWRGGSQYF.

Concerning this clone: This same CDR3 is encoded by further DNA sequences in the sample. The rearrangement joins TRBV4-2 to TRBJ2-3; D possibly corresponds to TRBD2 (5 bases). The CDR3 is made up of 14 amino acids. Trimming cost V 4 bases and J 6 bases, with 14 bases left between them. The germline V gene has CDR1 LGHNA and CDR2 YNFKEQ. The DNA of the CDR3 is TGTGCCAGCAGCCCAAGATGGGGAGAGGATACGCAGTATTTT. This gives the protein CASSPRWGEDTQYF.

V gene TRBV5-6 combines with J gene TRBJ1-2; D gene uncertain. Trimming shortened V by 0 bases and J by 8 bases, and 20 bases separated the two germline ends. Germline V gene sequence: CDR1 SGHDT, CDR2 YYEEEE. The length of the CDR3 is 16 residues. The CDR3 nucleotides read TGTGCCAGCAGCTTGGATGTGGGGATCGGATCGGGAGGCTACACCTTC. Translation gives CASSLDVGIGSGGYTF.

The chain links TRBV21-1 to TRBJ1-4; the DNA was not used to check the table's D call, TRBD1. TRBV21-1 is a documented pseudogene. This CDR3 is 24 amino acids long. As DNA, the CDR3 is TGTGCCAGCAGCAAAAGAAGGGGGGCCGGGACAGGGGGCGTGGGTGCATGGATTGGTGAAAAACTGTTTTTT. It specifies CASSKRRGAGTGGVGAWIGEKLFF.

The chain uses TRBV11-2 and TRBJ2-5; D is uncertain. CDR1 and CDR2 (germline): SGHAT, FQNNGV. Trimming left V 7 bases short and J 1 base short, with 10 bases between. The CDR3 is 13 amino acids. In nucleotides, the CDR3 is TGTGCCAGCACCCCGGTGAGCCAAGAGACCCAGTACTTC. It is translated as CASTPVSQETQYF. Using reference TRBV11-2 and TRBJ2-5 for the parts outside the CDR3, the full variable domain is EAGVAQSPRYKIIEKRQSVAFWCNPISGHATLYWYQQILGQGPKLLIQFQNNGVVDDSQLPKDRFSAERLKGVDSTLKIQPAKLEDSAVYLCASTPVSQETQYFGPGTRLLVL.

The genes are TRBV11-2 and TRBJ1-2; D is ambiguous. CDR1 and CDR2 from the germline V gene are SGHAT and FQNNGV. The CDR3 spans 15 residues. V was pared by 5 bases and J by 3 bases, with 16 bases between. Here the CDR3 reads CASSTFRGKYYGYTF. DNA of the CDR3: TGTGCCAGCAGCACCTTCCGAGGGAAGTACTATGGCTACACCTTC. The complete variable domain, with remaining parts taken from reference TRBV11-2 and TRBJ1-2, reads EAGVAQSPRYKIIEKRQSVAFWCNPISGHATLYWYQQILGQGPKLLIQFQNNGVVDDSQLPKDRFSAERLKGVDSTLKIQPAKLEDSAVYLCASSTFRGKYYGYTFGSGTRLTVV.

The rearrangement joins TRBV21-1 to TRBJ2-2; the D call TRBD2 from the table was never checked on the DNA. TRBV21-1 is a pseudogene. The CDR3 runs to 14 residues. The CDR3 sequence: CAPGTSGSTGELFF. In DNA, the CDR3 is TGTGCCCCCGGAACTAGCGGGAGTACCGGGGAGCTGTTTTTT.

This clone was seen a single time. The CDR3 sequence: CASSQVRGAQAFF. In DNA, the CDR3 is TGTGCCAGCAGCCAAGTCAGGGGCGCTCAAGCTTTCTTT. This chain uses TRBV14 with TRBJ1-1, with D perhaps TRBD1 (6 bases). Germline V lookup: CDR1 SGHDN, CDR2 FVKESK. The V and J ends lost 1 base and 9 bases respectively, with 12 bases between them. This CDR3 comprises 13 residues.

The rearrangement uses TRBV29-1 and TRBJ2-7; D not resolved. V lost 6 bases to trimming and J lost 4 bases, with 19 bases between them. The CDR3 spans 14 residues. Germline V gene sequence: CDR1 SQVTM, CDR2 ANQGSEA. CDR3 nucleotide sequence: TGCAGCGTCAAGCCCGCGCAGCGTTCTTACGAGCAGTACTTC. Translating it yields CSVKPAQRSYEQYF.

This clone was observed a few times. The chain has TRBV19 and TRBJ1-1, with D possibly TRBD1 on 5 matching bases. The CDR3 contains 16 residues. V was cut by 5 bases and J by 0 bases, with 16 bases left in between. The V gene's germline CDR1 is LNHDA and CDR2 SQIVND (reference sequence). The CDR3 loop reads CASSGGRRGVNTEAFF. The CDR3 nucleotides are TGTGCCAGTAGTGGCGGGAGAAGAGGGGTGAACACTGAAGCTTTCTTT.

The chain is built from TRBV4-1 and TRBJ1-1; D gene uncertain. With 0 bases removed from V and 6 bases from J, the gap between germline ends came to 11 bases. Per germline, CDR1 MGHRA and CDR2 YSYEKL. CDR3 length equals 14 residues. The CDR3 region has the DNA TGCGCCAGCAGCCAAGATGGGAGGAGGGCTGAAGCTTTCTTT. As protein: CASSQDGRRAEAFF.

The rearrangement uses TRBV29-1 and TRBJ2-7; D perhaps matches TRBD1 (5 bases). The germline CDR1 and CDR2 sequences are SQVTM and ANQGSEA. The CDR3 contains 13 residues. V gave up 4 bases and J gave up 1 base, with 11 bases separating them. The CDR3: CSVVDSDSYEQYV. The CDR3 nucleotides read TGCAGCGTTGTAGACAGCGATTCCTACGAGCAGTACGTC.

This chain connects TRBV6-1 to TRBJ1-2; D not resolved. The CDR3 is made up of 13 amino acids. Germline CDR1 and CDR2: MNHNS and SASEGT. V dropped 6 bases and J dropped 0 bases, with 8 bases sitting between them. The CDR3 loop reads CASRESANYGYTF. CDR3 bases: TGTGCCAGCAGAGAATCGGCTAACTATGGCTACACCTTC.

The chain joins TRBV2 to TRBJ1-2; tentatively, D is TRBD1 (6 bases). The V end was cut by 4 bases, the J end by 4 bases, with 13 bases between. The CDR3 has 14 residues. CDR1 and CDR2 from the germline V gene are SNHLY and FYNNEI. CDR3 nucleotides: TGTGCCAGCAGTGGCCTAACAGGGAGCTATGGCTACACCTTC. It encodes CASSGLTGSYGYTF.

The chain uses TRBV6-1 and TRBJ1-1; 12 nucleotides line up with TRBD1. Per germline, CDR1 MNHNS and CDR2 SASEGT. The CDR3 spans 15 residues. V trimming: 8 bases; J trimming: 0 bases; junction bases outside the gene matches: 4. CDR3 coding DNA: TGTGCCAGCGGGACAGGGGGCGGAATGAACACTGAAGCTTTCTTT. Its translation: CASGTGGGMNTEAFF.

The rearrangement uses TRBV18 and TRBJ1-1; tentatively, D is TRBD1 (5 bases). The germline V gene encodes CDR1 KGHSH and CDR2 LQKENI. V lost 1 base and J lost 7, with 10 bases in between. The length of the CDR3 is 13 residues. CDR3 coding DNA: TGTGCCAGCTCACCACTCGGGGGGGGTGAAGCTTTCTTT. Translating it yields CASSPLGGGEAFF.

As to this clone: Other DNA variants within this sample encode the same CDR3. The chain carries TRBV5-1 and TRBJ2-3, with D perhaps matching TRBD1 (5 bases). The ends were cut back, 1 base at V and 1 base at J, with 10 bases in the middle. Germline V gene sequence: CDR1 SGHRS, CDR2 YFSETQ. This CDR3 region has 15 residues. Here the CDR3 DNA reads TGCGCCAGCAGCTTGAGGGGATTGGGCACAGATACGCAGTATTTT. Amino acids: CASSLRGLGTDTQYF.

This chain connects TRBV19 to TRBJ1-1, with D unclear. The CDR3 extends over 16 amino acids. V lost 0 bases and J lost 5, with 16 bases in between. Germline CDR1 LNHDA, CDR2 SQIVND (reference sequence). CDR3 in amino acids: CASSIDLRQSRTEAFF. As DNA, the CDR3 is TGTGCCAGTAGTATAGATCTAAGGCAGTCGAGGACTGAAGCTTTCTTT.

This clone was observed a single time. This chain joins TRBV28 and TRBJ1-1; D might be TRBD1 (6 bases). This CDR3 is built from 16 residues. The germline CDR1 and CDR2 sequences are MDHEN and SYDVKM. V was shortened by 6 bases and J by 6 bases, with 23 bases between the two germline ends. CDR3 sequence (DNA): TGTGCCAGCAGCCCTCTCTTTGGGGGCCGAGTCGCTGAAGCTTTCTTT. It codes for CASSPLFGGRVAEAFF.

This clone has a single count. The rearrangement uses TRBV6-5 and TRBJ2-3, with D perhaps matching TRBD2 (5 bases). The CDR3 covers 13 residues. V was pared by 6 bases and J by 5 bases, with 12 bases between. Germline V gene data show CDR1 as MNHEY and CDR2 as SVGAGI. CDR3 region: CASRLYGGDTQYF. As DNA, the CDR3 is TGTGCCAGCAGACTCTACGGAGGAGATACGCAGTATTTT.

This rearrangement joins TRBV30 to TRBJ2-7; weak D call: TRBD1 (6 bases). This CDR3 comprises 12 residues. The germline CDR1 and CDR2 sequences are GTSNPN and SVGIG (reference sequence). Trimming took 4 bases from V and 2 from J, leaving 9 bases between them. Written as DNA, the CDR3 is TGTGCCTGGACTACAGGGCCCTACGAGCAGTACTTC. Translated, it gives CAWTTGPYEQYF.

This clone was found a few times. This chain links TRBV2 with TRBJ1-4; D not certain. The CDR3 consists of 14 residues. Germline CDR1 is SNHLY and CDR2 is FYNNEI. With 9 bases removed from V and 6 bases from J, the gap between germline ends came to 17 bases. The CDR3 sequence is CARSSGVDYEKLFF. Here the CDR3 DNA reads TGTGCCAGATCTTCCGGGGTAGATTATGAAAAACTGTTTTTT.

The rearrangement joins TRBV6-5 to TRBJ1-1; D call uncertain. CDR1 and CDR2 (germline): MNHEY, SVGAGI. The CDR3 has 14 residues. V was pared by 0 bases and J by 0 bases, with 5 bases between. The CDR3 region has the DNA TGTGCCAGCAGTTACTCAACAGTGAACACTGAAGCTTTCTTT. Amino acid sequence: CASSYSTVNTEAFF.

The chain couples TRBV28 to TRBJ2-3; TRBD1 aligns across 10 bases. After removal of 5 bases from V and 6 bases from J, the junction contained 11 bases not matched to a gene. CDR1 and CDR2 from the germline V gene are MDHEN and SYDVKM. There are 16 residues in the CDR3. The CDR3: CASSPGQGVLTDTQYF. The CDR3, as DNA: TGTGCCAGCAGTCCCGGACAGGGGGTTCTAACGGATACGCAGTATTTT.

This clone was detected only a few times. The CDR3 loop reads CASSLAVREESPLHF. For the CDR3, the DNA is TGTGCCAGCAGCTTGGCGGTCAGGGAAGAATCACCCCTCCACTTT. The chain carries TRBV5-6 and TRBJ1-6; the D gene is possibly TRBD1 (5 bases). Germline V gene sequence: CDR1 SGHDT, CDR2 YYEEEE. This CDR3 has 15 residues. The germline V and J ends were trimmed by 0 bases and 10 bases, with 14 bases remaining between them.

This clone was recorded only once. CDR3: CASSPWSVRNEKLFF. The CDR3 DNA is TGTGCCAGTAGTCCCTGGTCGGTCCGGAATGAAAAACTGTTTTTT. The chain employs TRBV19 and TRBJ1-4; D not certain. Germline V gene lookup returns CDR1 LNHDA and CDR2 SQIVND (reference sequence). V was pared by 5 bases and J by 5 bases, with 15 bases between. This CDR3 contains 15 residues. The whole variable domain, filled in from reference TRBV19 and TRBJ1-4, reads DGGITQSPKYLFRKEGQNVTLSCEQNLNHDAMYWYRQDPGQGLRLIYYSQIVNDFQKGDIAEGYSVSREKKESFPLTVTSAQKNPTAFYLCASSPWSVRNEKLFFGSGTQLSVL.

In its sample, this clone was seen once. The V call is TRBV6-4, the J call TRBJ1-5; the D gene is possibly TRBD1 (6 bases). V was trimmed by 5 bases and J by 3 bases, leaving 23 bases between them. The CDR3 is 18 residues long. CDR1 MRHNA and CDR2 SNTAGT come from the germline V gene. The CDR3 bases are TGTGCCAGCAGTTCCTTTATCACAGGGCCGCCTGACAATCAGCCCCAGCATTTT. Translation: CASSSFITGPPDNQPQHF.

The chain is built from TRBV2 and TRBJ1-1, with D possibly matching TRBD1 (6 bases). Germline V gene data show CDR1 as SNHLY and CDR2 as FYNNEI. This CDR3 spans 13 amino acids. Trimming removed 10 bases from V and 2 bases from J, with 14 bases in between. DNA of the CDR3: TGTGCCATACAGGGATATTATAACACTGAAGCTTTCTTT. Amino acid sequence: CAIQGYYNTEAFF.

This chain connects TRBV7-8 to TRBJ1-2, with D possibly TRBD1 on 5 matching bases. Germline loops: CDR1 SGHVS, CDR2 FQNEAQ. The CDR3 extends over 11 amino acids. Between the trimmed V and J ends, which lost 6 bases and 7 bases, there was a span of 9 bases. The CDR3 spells CASRGQGGYTF. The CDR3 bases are TGTGCCAGCAGGGGGCAAGGTGGCTACACCTTC.